This is a list of T cell receptor beta chains from one sample in a study of cytomegalovirus exposure and HLA in healthy donors. Assay used: immunoSEQ multiplex PCR; TCRdb lists only in-frame clones, some missing. The sample holds about 160,000 clones; around four fifths are singletons and the top ten take approximately 0.87%. Sequenced: PBMCs. The receptors come from a girl aged 2-15 years in good health and CMV-seropositive. The CDR3 runs from the conserved cysteine through the conserved F or W. A D gene is named only where the DNA matches it firmly. Not all rows give a size; the values are once, few, many and, for expanded clones, a class.

abundance: .
j_gene: TRBJ2-7
d_gene: .
v_gene: TRBV6-1
CDR3nt: TGTGCCATCTCGACCGGGCTCGGAGGATCCTACGAGCAGTACTTC
CDR3aa: CAISTGLGGSYEQYF

abundance: .
j_gene: TRBJ1-1
d_gene: TRBD1
v_gene: TRBV28
CDR3nt: TGTGCCAGCACCTGGACAGGGGGTATGAACACTGAAGCTTTCTTT
CDR3aa: CASTWTGGMNTEAFF

abundance: .
j_gene: TRBJ2-1
d_gene: TRBD2
v_gene: TRBV30
CDR3nt: TGTGCCTGGTCTGAGGGACTAGCCCATGAGCAGTTCTTC
CDR3aa: CAWSEGLAHEQFF

abundance: .
j_gene: TRBJ2-1
d_gene: .
v_gene: TRBV15
CDR3nt: TGTGCCACCAGCAGAGCCAGGACAGAGCAGTTCTTC
CDR3aa: CATSRARTEQFF

abundance: .
j_gene: TRBJ1-1
d_gene: TRBD1
v_gene: TRBV28
CDR3nt: TGTGCCAGCAGTTTACAGGGGGTCAGTACTGAAGCTTTCTTT
CDR3aa: CASSLQGVSTEAFF

abundance: .
j_gene: TRBJ1-2
d_gene: TRBD1
v_gene: TRBV4-2
CDR3nt: TGTGCCAGCAGCCAACAGGACAGGGGCTATGGCTACACCTTC
CDR3aa: CASSQQDRGYGYTF

abundance: .
j_gene: TRBJ2-7
d_gene: .
v_gene: TRBV14
CDR3nt: TGTGCCAGCAGCCAAGATATGACTGAGCAGTACTTC
CDR3aa: CASSQDMTEQYF

abundance: .
j_gene: TRBJ2-3
d_gene: TRBD2
v_gene: TRBV4-2
CDR3nt: TGTGCCAGCAGCCTTACCCCGGGACTACGCACAGATACGCAGTATTTT
CDR3aa: CASSLTPGLRTDTQYF

abundance: once
j_gene: TRBJ1-1
d_gene: .
v_gene: TRBV27
CDR3nt: TGTGCCAGCACCAGACGGGGAGGAACTGAAGCTTTCTTT
CDR3aa: CASTRRGGTEAFF

abundance: .
j_gene: TRBJ2-5
d_gene: .
v_gene: TRBV13
CDR3nt: TGTGCCAGCAGCTTGGTGGAGGCCTCTTCCAAAGAGACCCAGTACTTC
CDR3aa: CASSLVEASSKETQYF

abundance: .
j_gene: TRBJ1-5
d_gene: .
v_gene: TRBV28
CDR3nt: TGTGCCAGCAGTTTGAGGGGGACGGGGCAGCCCCAGCATTTT
CDR3aa: CASSLRGTGQPQHF

abundance: .
j_gene: TRBJ2-7
d_gene: TRBD1
v_gene: TRBV6-4
CDR3nt: TGTGCCAGCAGGGAGACAGGGAGTGAGCAGTACTTC
CDR3aa: CASRETGSEQYF

abundance: .
j_gene: TRBJ2-2
d_gene: TRBD2
v_gene: TRBV7-7
CDR3nt: TGTGCTAGCAGCCCTGGACTAGCGGGTCTCGCCGGGGAGCTGTTTTTT
CDR3aa: CASSPGLAGLAGELFF

abundance: .
j_gene: TRBJ1-4
d_gene: TRBD1
v_gene: TRBV15
CDR3nt: TGTGCCACCAGCAGATCCGGGACAGGGGACGAAAAACTGTTTTTT
CDR3aa: CATSRSGTGDEKLFF

abundance: once
j_gene: TRBJ2-1
d_gene: TRBD2
v_gene: TRBV7-3
CDR3nt: TGTGCCAGCAGCTCGTCGGGACTAGCGGGAGGGCCGGGAACACGAGAGCAGTTCTTC
CDR3aa: CASSSSGLAGGPGTREQFF

abundance: .
j_gene: TRBJ1-4
d_gene: .
v_gene: TRBV9
CDR3nt: TGTGCCAGCAGCGCAGGGGAGCCACTGTTTTTT
CDR3aa: CASSAGEPLFF

abundance: once
j_gene: TRBJ2-3
d_gene: .
v_gene: TRBV30
CDR3nt: TGTGCCTGGACTAAGGGAGTAAGGGATACGCAGTATTTT
CDR3aa: CAWTKGVRDTQYF

abundance: once
j_gene: TRBJ2-1
d_gene: .
v_gene: TRBV14
CDR3nt: TGTGCCAGCAGCCAAGAGCGGAGCTCCTACAATGAGCAGTTCTTC
CDR3aa: CASSQERSSYNEQFF

abundance: once
j_gene: TRBJ1-1
d_gene: .
v_gene: TRBV4-1
CDR3nt: TGCGCCAGCAGCCAAGATTTATTCGGAGGGAACACTGAAGCTTTCTTT
CDR3aa: CASSQDLFGGNTEAFF

abundance: .
j_gene: TRBJ2-7
d_gene: TRBD2
v_gene: TRBV5-5
CDR3nt: TGTGCCAGCAGCTTACAAGCGGGAGGTTACGAGCAGTACTTC
CDR3aa: CASSLQAGGYEQYF

abundance: .
j_gene: TRBJ2-1
d_gene: .
v_gene: TRBV9
CDR3nt: TGTGCCAGCAGCGCCTTAACCGGGAGAAATGAGCAGTTCTTC
CDR3aa: CASSALTGRNEQFF

abundance: once
j_gene: TRBJ2-1
d_gene: TRBD2
v_gene: TRBV6-1
CDR3nt: TGTGCCAGCAGGACGGGAGGCCTCTACAATGAGCAGTTCTTC
CDR3aa: CASRTGGLYNEQFF

abundance: .
j_gene: TRBJ2-3
d_gene: .
v_gene: TRBV5-4
CDR3nt: TGTGCCAGCAGTTTGGACGGTACCACAGATACGCAGTATTTT
CDR3aa: CASSLDGTTDTQYF

abundance: .
j_gene: TRBJ2-3
d_gene: .
v_gene: TRBV25-1
CDR3nt: TGTGCCAGCAGTCGACAGGACACAGATACGCAGTATTTT
CDR3aa: CASSRQDTDTQYF

abundance: .
j_gene: TRBJ2-5
d_gene: TRBD2
v_gene: TRBV27
CDR3nt: TGTGCCAGCAGTTCGCGACTAGCGGGAGGTGAGACCCAGTACTTC
CDR3aa: CASSSRLAGGETQYF

abundance: .
j_gene: TRBJ2-7
d_gene: .
v_gene: TRBV28
CDR3nt: TGTGCCAGCAGTTTACCGTTGGGGGGATGGGGCTACGAGCAGTACTTC
CDR3aa: CASSLPLGGWGYEQYF

abundance: .
j_gene: TRBJ1-5
d_gene: TRBD1
v_gene: TRBV30
CDR3nt: TGTGCCTGGGGTGCAGGGACAGGGCCAAATCAGCCCCAGCATTTT
CDR3aa: CAWGAGTGPNQPQHF

abundance: few
j_gene: TRBJ1-5
d_gene: .
v_gene: TRBV30
CDR3nt: TGTGCCTGGAGCCCCGAGGGCAGGAATCAGCCCCAGCATTTT
CDR3aa: CAWSPEGRNQPQHF

abundance: .
j_gene: TRBJ1-3
d_gene: TRBD1
v_gene: TRBV27
CDR3nt: TGTGCCAGCAGTAGGTACACAGGGGGAAGTGGAAACACCATATATTTT
CDR3aa: CASSRYTGGSGNTIYF

abundance: .
j_gene: TRBJ2-5
d_gene: .
v_gene: TRBV7-9
CDR3nt: TGTGCCAGCAGCTATATTCTGCGGGATAGGGAGACCCAGTACTTC
CDR3aa: CASSYILRDRETQYF

abundance: once
j_gene: TRBJ1-5
d_gene: .
v_gene: TRBV7-9
CDR3nt: TGTGCCAGCAGCTTAGCCGGTCCGAATCAGCCCCAGCATTTT
CDR3aa: CASSLAGPNQPQHF

abundance: .
j_gene: TRBJ1-5
d_gene: TRBD1
v_gene: TRBV7-8
CDR3nt: TGTGCCAGCAGCTTAGGGGGACAGGTCGGGCAGCCCCAGCATTTT
CDR3aa: CASSLGGQVGQPQHF

abundance: .
j_gene: TRBJ1-4
d_gene: .
v_gene: TRBV4-2
CDR3nt: TGTGCCAGCAGCCACTACCCTCAGACAGGTCGGAATGAAAAACTGTTTTTT
CDR3aa: CASSHYPQTGRNEKLFF

abundance: .
j_gene: TRBJ1-2
d_gene: TRBD1
v_gene: TRBV2
CDR3nt: TGTGCCACCACAGGGGCGGGCTATGGCTACACCTTC
CDR3aa: CATTGAGYGYTF

abundance: few
j_gene: TRBJ2-5
d_gene: TRBD1
v_gene: TRBV7-9
CDR3nt: TGTGCCAGCAGCTTAGGGACAGGCCAAGAGACCCAGTACTTC
CDR3aa: CASSLGTGQETQYF

abundance: .
j_gene: TRBJ2-5
d_gene: .
v_gene: TRBV30
CDR3nt: TGTGCCTGGAGAGGGCTAGCCCAAGAGACCCAGTACTTC
CDR3aa: CAWRGLAQETQYF

abundance: .
j_gene: TRBJ2-7
d_gene: TRBD1
v_gene: TRBV30
CDR3nt: TGTGCCTGGGGACCGGGACAGGGCGCTTGCGAGCAGTACTTC
CDR3aa: CAWGPGQGACEQYF

abundance: once
j_gene: TRBJ2-7
d_gene: TRBD2
v_gene: TRBV27
CDR3nt: TGTGCCAGCAGTTTGTGGCCTGGGGCGGGACTATACGAGCAGTACTTC
CDR3aa: CASSLWPGAGLYEQYF

abundance: .
j_gene: TRBJ1-1
d_gene: TRBD1
v_gene: TRBV7-6
CDR3nt: TGTGCCAGCAGCTACCGGGACAGGGGGGATCTAGGTAACACTGAAGCTTTCTTT
CDR3aa: CASSYRDRGDLGNTEAFF

abundance: .
j_gene: TRBJ2-2
d_gene: TRBD2
v_gene: TRBV5-4
CDR3nt: TGTGCCAGCAGTAGGAGCGGGACCTACACCGGGGAGCTGTTTTTT
CDR3aa: CASSRSGTYTGELFF

abundance: .
j_gene: TRBJ2-2
d_gene: TRBD1
v_gene: TRBV29-1
CDR3nt: TGCAGCGTTGAACCGGACAGGGTCACCGGGGAGCTGTTTTTT
CDR3aa: CSVEPDRVTGELFF